This TCR beta chain is from a study of cytomegalovirus exposure and HLA in healthy donors. Study background: Early on, a data release was issued that held roughly 80 million unique TCRs from HLA-typed donors. Study-level findings and limits: Some TCR beta chains (roughly 160 of them) were listed as cytomegalovirus-associated. Some public TCRs appeared in many individuals, while most sequences were rare.

Per the germline V gene, CDR1 is SGHNT and CDR2 is YYREEE (reference sequence). V shed 1 base and J 3 bases; nucleotides not matched to a gene: 0. There are 13 residues in the CDR3. In regard to this clone: As yet, its antigen is unknown.

In the PCR, 60 Vbeta and 13 Jbeta primers were used. The data were produced by immunoSEQ multiplex PCR, yet TCRdb's version contains in-frame clones alone and is incomplete. This table has about 110,000 clones, approximately 70% appearing once. The clonotype was recovered from a man aged 35 to 55 in good health and CMV-seronegative. The chain links TRBV5-4 to TRBJ2-7; 8 bases align to TRBD1. What was sequenced was PBMCs. CDR3 DNA sequence: TGTGCCAGCAGCTTGACAGGGGGCTACGAGCAGTACTTC. Residues: CASSLTGGYEQYF.